The 8 T cell receptor beta chains listed next were all sequenced from one sample in a study of tumor-infiltrating lymphocytes in oesophageal squamous cell carcinoma. MiXCR, applied by TCRdb to the PCR reads, yields one record per CDR3 protein. The data contain about 15,000 distinct CDR3 sequences, about 54% of them singletons. Sequencing used esophageal tumor tissue. These receptor sequences come from a female donor with esophageal squamous cell carcinoma.

The DNA of the CDR3 is TGTGCCAGCAGCTTAGGAGCCGACAGGGGGCACACCATATATTTT. It yields the protein CASSLGADRGHTIYF. The V call is TRBV7-2, the J call TRBJ1-3; 10 bases match TRBD1. The CDR3 totals 15 residues. The J segment lost 8 bases and the V segment lost 1 base, leaving 5 bases of the junction unmatched. Germline assignment: CDR1 SGHTA and CDR2 FQGNSA.

In its sample, this clonotype was seen a few times. Germline and junction disagree at one end, which may indicate a read error. CDR3 amino acids: CASSPGLNRNSPLHF. CDR3 coding DNA: TGTGCCAGCAGCCCGGGACTGAATCGTAATTCACCCCTCCACTTC. The chain couples TRBV7-6 to TRBJ2-7; possible D gene TRBD2, 6 bases. The CDR3 sequence is 15 residues long. Germline assignment: CDR1 SGHVS and CDR2 FNYEAQ.

The chain has TRBV4-1 and TRBJ2-1; the match to TRBD1 covers 11 bases. The DNA end is a closer match to TRBJ2-7, so the J assignment may be wrong. Looked up from germline, CDR1 is MGHRA and CDR2 is YSYEKL. This CDR3 has 16 residues. The CDR3 nucleotides read TGCGCCAGCAGCCAAGTGGCGGGGACAGGGGGTTACGAGCAGTACTTC. Encoded protein: CASSQVAGTGGYEQYF.

This clonotype was observed a few times. This is likely a read error, given that the CDR3 carries no conserved phenylalanine or tryptophan at its end. The DNA is omitted, as the CDR3 cannot be located on it reliably, and the CDR3 follows TCRdb's listing. The chain uses TRBV27 and TRBJ2-1; the D segment call TRBD2 is taken from the table without a DNA check. 17 amino acids form the CDR3, both terminal residues included. From germline, CDR1 is MNHEY and CDR2 SMNVEV (reference sequence). This CDR3 is CASSLVGTGRGGYTFGS.

The rearrangement uses TRBV12-3 or TRBV12-4 and TRBJ1-1, with a possible D match to TRBD1 (5 bases). This CDR3 spans 12 amino acids. The ends were cut back, 3 bases at V and 4 bases at J, with 6 bases in the middle. The CDR3 DNA reads as TGTGCCAGCAGTTTGGGACTCACTGAAGCTTTCTTT. This translates into CASSLGLTEAFF.

The sample holds a few counts of this clonotype. The genes are TRBV7-3 and TRBJ2-6; D remains unclear. The CDR3 extends over 14 amino acids. Germline V gene lookup returns CDR1 SGHTA and CDR2 FQGTGA. V dropped 4 bases and J dropped 2 bases, with 6 bases sitting between them. The CDR3 is CASSSSPGANVLTF. The CDR3 bases are TGTGCCAGCAGCTCTTCCCCTGGGGCCAACGTCCTGACTTTC.

This sequence joins TRBV12-3 or TRBV12-4 and TRBJ1-5; no definite D call. Between the trimmed V and J ends, which lost 6 bases and 2 bases, there was a span of 11 bases. This CDR3 has 14 amino acids. The CDR3 loop is CASSGVRGNQPQHF. In DNA, the CDR3 is TGTGCCAGCAGCGGGGTTCGAGGCAATCAGCCCCAGCATTTT.

This clonotype is medium-sized. The chain has TRBV6-1 and TRBJ2-1; TRBD2 aligns across 9 bases. From germline, CDR1 is MNHNS and CDR2 SASEGT. With V trimmed by 2 bases and J by 14 bases, 7 bases remained unmatched. The CDR3 length is 13 residues. The CDR3 coding sequence is TGTGCCAGCAGTGAACGAAGCGGGAGGACCAAGTTCTTC. Translation: CASSERSGRTKFF.